The 3 T cell receptor beta chains below come from one sample, sequenced in a study of T cells after yellow fever vaccination. TCRdb reanalysed the 5' RACE reads using MiXCR and keeps one entry per CDR3 protein. The repertoire includes about 240,000 distinct CDR3 sequences, 6.9% of them detected once, and over 0.65% sits in the top ten. This specimen was CD4+ T cells sorted from PBMCs, taken 15 days after the yellow fever booster vaccination. The receptors come from a man younger than 40 who received the YFV17D yellow fever vaccine.

This clonotype was seen ten or more times. The CDR3 region is CSARRREGETQYF. Written as DNA, the CDR3 is TGCAGTGCTAGGAGGCGGGAGGGGGAGACCCAGTACTTC. The chain links TRBV20-1 to TRBJ2-5; 9 nucleotides align to TRBD2. This CDR3 region has 13 residues. CDR1 is DFQATT, CDR2 SNEGSKA, per germline (reference sequence). V trimming: 3 bases; J trimming: 5 bases; junction bases outside the gene matches: 4.

This clonotype was seen repeatedly, ten times or more. The chain has TRBV12-3 or TRBV12-4 and TRBJ1-5; a possible D gene is TRBD1 (6 bases). Trimming pared 5 bases from V and 7 bases from J, leaving 18 bases between. The CDR3 contains 15 residues. CDR3 loop: CASSPVGGAGQPQHF. The CDR3 nucleotides are TGTGCCAGCAGTCCCGTCGGGGGGGCGGGCCAGCCCCAGCATTTT.

In this sample, this clonotype turned up a few times. V and J are TRBV7-2 and TRBJ2-5; D might be TRBD2 (5 bases). V dropped 2 bases and J dropped 6 bases, with 10 bases sitting between them. From germline, CDR1 is SGHTA and CDR2 FQGNSA. The CDR3 has 13 residues. CDR3 nucleotide sequence: TGTGCCAGCAGCTTATCGGGGTTGAAGACCCAGTACTTC. The encoded protein is CASSLSGLKTQYF.